These T cell receptor beta chains were read from a single sample in a study of T cells after posttransplantation cyclophosphamide. Generated by immunoSEQ multiplex PCR, the TCRdb table keeps only in-frame clones and is missing some. The sample has 19,000 or so clones, 95% to 99% seen once; the top ten hold about 0.13%. The sequenced sample consisted of naive CD8+ T cells sorted from PBMCs. These receptors all come from a man aged 35 to 55 in good health, CMV-negative, and a related stem cell transplant donor. Both conserved end residues are part of each CDR3. The D gene is left open where the match is weak. Only part of the rows carry a size: once, few, many, or a class if the clone is expanded.

>.|TRBJ2-7|TRBV28|.
CASEDGYEQYF
TGTGCCAGCGAGGATGGCTACGAGCAGTACTTC
>.|TRBJ1-1|TRBV4-2|TRBD1
CASSQDLGQGVSEAFF
TGTGCCAGCAGCCAAGATCTAGGACAGGGGGTATCTGAAGCTTTCTTT
>.|TRBJ2-1|TRBV10-3|TRBD1
CAILTPGQGNNEQFF
TGTGCCATTCTAACTCCGGGACAGGGGAACAATGAGCAGTTCTTC
>once|TRBJ2-1|TRBV9|TRBD2
CASSVSGRVYNEQFF
TGTGCCAGCAGCGTGAGCGGGAGGGTTTACAATGAGCAGTTCTTC
>.|TRBJ1-1|TRBV7-9|TRBD1
CASSSLTGRGTEAFF
TGTGCCAGCAGCTCCTTGACAGGGCGGGGCACTGAAGCTTTCTTT
>.|TRBJ2-7|TRBV4-1|.
CASSQGPGYEQYF
TGCGCCAGCAGCCAAGGACCGGGGTACGAGCAGTACTTC
>.|TRBJ2-5|TRBV4-1|.
CASSQDSAMETQYF
TGCGCCAGCAGCCAAGACTCAGCGATGGAGACCCAGTACTTC
>.|TRBJ1-1|TRBV6-5|.
CATGTIKSEAFF
TGTGCCACCGGTACCATAAAGTCTGAAGCTTTCTTT
>.|TRBJ2-3|TRBV9|.
CASSVATYAPTDTQYF
TGTGCCAGCAGCGTAGCTACTTACGCCCCCACAGATACGCAGTATTTT
>.|TRBJ1-2|TRBV5-5|TRBD1
CASSLAQGVNYGYTF
TGTGCCAGCAGCTTAGCTCAGGGGGTTAACTATGGCTACACCTTC
>.|TRBJ2-1|TRBV19|TRBD2
CASTLGDYPKNEQFF
TGTGCCAGTACCTTGGGGGACTACCCGAAAAATGAGCAGTTCTTC
>once|TRBJ1-1|TRBV7-6|.
CASSPTGQGIEAFF
TGTGCCAGCAGCCCGACGGGACAAGGGATTGAAGCTTTCTTT
>.|TRBJ2-1|TRBV28|TRBD2
CATAGGVGANEQFF
TGTGCCACAGCGGGGGGCGTGGGGGCCAATGAGCAGTTCTTC
>.|TRBJ2-7|TRBV30|TRBD1
CAWSVLGTVSYEQYF
TGTGCCTGGAGTGTACTAGGGACAGTGTCCTACGAGCAGTACTTC
>.|TRBJ2-7|TRBV4-2|TRBD2
CASSQDSGRPSEQYF
TGTGCCAGCAGCCAAGATAGCGGGAGACCTTCCGAGCAGTACTTC
>.|TRBJ1-1|TRBV27|.
CASSLSSVNTEAFF
TGTGCCAGCAGTTTATCATCGGTAAACACTGAAGCTTTCTTT
>.|TRBJ2-7|TRBV10-3|.
CAISDTYEQYF
TGTGCCATCAGTGACACCTACGAGCAGTACTTC
>.|TRBJ1-5|TRBV19|.
CASSFAGTRSNQPQHF
TGTGCCAGTAGTTTCGCCGGGACACGGAGCAATCAGCCCCAGCATTTT
>.|TRBJ2-1|TRBV7-3|TRBD2
CASSYDSYSGRGYNEQFF
TGTGCCAGCAGCTACGATAGCTATAGCGGGAGGGGCTACAATGAGCAGTTCTTC
>.|TRBJ1-3|TRBV19|.
CASSAAASGNTIYF
TGTGCCAGTAGTGCGGCGGCCTCTGGAAACACCATATATTTT
>.|TRBJ2-7|TRBV6-5|TRBD1
CASSLGQGGSYEQYF
TGTGCCAGCAGCCTGGGACAGGGAGGAAGCTACGAGCAGTACTTC
>.|TRBJ2-7|TRBV28|TRBD2
CASITSWGGGEQYF
TGTGCCAGCATCACTTCCTGGGGGGGAGGCGAGCAGTACTTC
>.|TRBJ2-7|TRBV2|TRBD2
CASEGTSVYEQYF
TGTGCCAGCGAAGGGACTAGTGTCTACGAGCAGTACTTC
>.|TRBJ2-5|TRBV7-9|.
CASSLWRANQETQYF
TGTGCCAGCAGCTTGTGGAGGGCAAACCAAGAGACCCAGTACTTC
>.|TRBJ2-2|TRBV7-2|.
CASSLHESVTGELFF
TGTGCCAGCAGCTTACATGAGAGTGTGACCGGGGAGCTGTTTTTT
>.|TRBJ2-2|TRBV4-1|.
CASSLESRDRELFF
TGCGCCAGCAGCCTAGAAAGCCGGGACAGGGAGCTGTTTTTT
>.|TRBJ2-1|TRBV6-5|.
CASSYTAGGYNEQFF
TGTGCCAGCAGTTACACGGCAGGGGGGTACAATGAGCAGTTCTTC
>few|TRBJ2-7|TRBV7-2|.
CASSFNRVYEQYF
TGTGCCAGCAGCTTCAACAGGGTCTACGAGCAGTACTTC
>.|TRBJ1-3|TRBV7-6|.
CASSLDRSSGNTIYF
TGTGCCAGCAGCTTAGATCGGAGCTCTGGAAACACCATATATTTT
>.|TRBJ2-3|TRBV7-6|.
CASSLEPGDTQYF
TGTGCCAGCAGCTTAGAACCGGGAGATACGCAGTATTTT
>.|TRBJ2-3|TRBV7-8|TRBD2
CASSPPGLSTSGYTDTQYF
TGTGCCAGCAGCCCCCCGGGACTGTCGACTAGCGGATACACAGATACGCAGTATTTT
>.|TRBJ1-5|TRBV6-5|.
CASSYGVGDQPQHF
TGTGCCAGCAGTTATGGCGTAGGGGATCAGCCCCAGCATTTT
>.|TRBJ1-2|TRBV18|TRBD1
CASSPGTGGGYGYTF
TGTGCCAGCTCACCCGGGACAGGGGGAGGCTATGGCTACACCTTC
>.|TRBJ2-7|TRBV7-3|.
CASSFGGFPYEQYF
TGTGCCAGCAGCTTCGGGGGATTTCCCTACGAGCAGTACTTC
>.|TRBJ2-1|TRBV28|TRBD2
CASSPASRSGRIYEQFF
TGTGCCAGCAGTCCTGCCTCAAGGAGCGGGAGAATCTATGAGCAGTTCTTC
>.|TRBJ2-1|TRBV28|TRBD2
CASSFVGASGSDEQFF
TGTGCCAGCAGTTTCGTCGGTGCTAGCGGGAGCGATGAGCAGTTCTTC
>.|TRBJ2-3|TRBV6-6|TRBD2
CASTPTSGTDTQYF
TGTGCCAGCACCCCGACTAGCGGGACAGATACGCAGTATTTT
>.|TRBJ2-7|TRBV6-5|.
CASSYPGASYEQYF
TGTGCCAGCAGTTACCCAGGGGCTTCCTACGAGCAGTACTTC
>.|TRBJ2-7|TRBV5-1|.
CASSLYRDEQYF
TGCGCCAGCAGCTTGTACAGGGACGAGCAGTACTTC
>.|TRBJ2-1|TRBV19|TRBD2
CASSIGGSGTYNEQFF
TGTGCCAGTAGTATAGGGGGTAGCGGGACCTACAATGAGCAGTTCTTC
>.|TRBJ1-5|TRBV28|TRBD1
CASSSSRDRGHQPQHF
TGTGCCAGCAGTTCAAGCCGGGACAGGGGGCACCAGCCCCAGCATTTT
>.|TRBJ2-3|TRBV15|.
CATSPGVASSTDTQYF
TGTGCCACCAGCCCGGGGGTAGCGTCTAGCACAGATACGCAGTATTTT
>.|TRBJ1-6|TRBV4-3|.
CASSQEIWGRGNSPLHF
TGCGCCAGCAGCCAAGAGATCTGGGGGAGGGGTAATTCACCCCTCCACTTT
>.|TRBJ1-1|TRBV7-6|.
CASSRWGGEAFF
TGTGCCAGCAGCCGTTGGGGGGGGGAAGCTTTCTTT
>.|TRBJ1-5|TRBV19|.
CASSPRDTATQPQHF
TGTGCCAGTAGTCCCCGGGACACGGCGACTCAGCCCCAGCATTTT
>.|TRBJ1-1|TRBV27|.
CASISNTEAFF
TGTGCCAGCATATCCAACACTGAAGCTTTCTTT
>.|TRBJ2-2|TRBV11-3|.
CASSLDREIGELFF
TGTGCCAGCAGCTTAGACAGGGAAATCGGGGAGCTGTTTTTT
>.|TRBJ2-7|TRBV19|.
CASSPTRGYIHYEQYF
TGTGCCAGTAGTCCGACCCGGGGGTATATTCACTACGAGCAGTACTTC
>.|TRBJ2-1|TRBV6-4|TRBD2
CASSARLAGSSYNEQFF
TGTGCCAGCAGCGCCCGACTAGCGGGTAGCTCCTACAATGAGCAGTTCTTC
>.|TRBJ2-3|TRBV27|.
CASSPGQRSTDTQYF
TGTGCCAGCAGTCCAGGACAGCGTAGCACAGATACGCAGTATTTT
>.|TRBJ2-5|TRBV5-1|.
CASSFTPGGWETQYF
TGCGCCAGCAGCTTTACTCCCGGGGGATGGGAGACCCAGTACTTC
>.|TRBJ2-7|TRBV9|.
CASSVGRQAKYEQYF
TGTGCCAGCAGCGTAGGGAGGCAGGCAAAGTACGAGCAGTACTTC
>once|TRBJ1-2|TRBV28|.
CASSLKRAWDYGYTF
TGTGCCAGCAGTTTAAAGCGAGCCTGGGACTATGGCTACACCTTC
>.|TRBJ2-3|TRBV27|.
CASSYQSQGSDTQYF
TGTGCCAGCAGTTACCAATCTCAGGGGTCAGATACGCAGTATTTT
>.|TRBJ2-5|TRBV2|TRBD1
CASSLRQGSKETQYF
TGTGCCAGCAGTCTACGACAGGGTAGTAAAGAGACCCAGTACTTC
>.|TRBJ1-5|TRBV4-1|TRBD1
CASDLRTGGDQPQHF
TGCGCCAGCGACTTAAGGACAGGCGGCGATCAGCCCCAGCATTTT
>.|TRBJ2-1|TRBV6-1|TRBD2
CASRHLAGERNEQFF
TGTGCCAGCAGACACCTAGCGGGAGAGCGCAATGAGCAGTTCTTC